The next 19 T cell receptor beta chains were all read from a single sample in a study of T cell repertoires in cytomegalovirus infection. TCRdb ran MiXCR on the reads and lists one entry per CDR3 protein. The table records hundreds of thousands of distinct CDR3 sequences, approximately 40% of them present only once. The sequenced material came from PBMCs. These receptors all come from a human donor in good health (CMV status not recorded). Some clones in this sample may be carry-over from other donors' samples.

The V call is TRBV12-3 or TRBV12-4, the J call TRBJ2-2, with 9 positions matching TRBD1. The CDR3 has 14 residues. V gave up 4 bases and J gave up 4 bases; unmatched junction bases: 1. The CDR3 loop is CASSWDRATGELFF. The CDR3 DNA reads TGTGCCAGCAGTTGGGACAGGGCCACCGGGGAGCTGTTTTTT.

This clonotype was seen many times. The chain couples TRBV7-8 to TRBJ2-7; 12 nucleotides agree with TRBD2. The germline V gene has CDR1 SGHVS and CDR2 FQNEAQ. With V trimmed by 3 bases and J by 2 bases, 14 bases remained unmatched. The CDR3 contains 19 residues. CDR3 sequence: CASSLVRTSGTALTYEQYF. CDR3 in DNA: TGTGCCAGCAGCTTGGTTAGGACTAGCGGGACGGCGTTAACCTACGAGCAGTACTTC.

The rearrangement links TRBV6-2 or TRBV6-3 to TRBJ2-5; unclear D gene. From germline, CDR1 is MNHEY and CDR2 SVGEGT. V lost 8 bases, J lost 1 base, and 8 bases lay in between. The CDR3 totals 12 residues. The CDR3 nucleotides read TGTGCCAGCCGCGTGGGCCAAGAGACCCAGTACTTC. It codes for CASRVGQETQYF.

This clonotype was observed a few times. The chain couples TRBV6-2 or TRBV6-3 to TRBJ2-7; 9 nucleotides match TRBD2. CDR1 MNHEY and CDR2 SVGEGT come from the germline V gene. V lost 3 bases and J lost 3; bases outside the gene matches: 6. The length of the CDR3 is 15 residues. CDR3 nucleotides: TGTGCCAGCAGTTATGGGGGACTAGCTCGCTACGAGCAGTACTTC. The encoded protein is CASSYGGLARYEQYF.

The CDR3 nucleotides read TGCAGCGCTTATGGCTACACCTTC. This gives the protein CSAYGYTF. This chain uses TRBV29-1 with TRBJ1-2; D not certain. The ends were cut back, 7 bases at V and 5 bases at J, with 2 bases in the middle. Germline CDR1 and CDR2: SQVTM and ANQGSEA. This CDR3 comprises 8 residues.

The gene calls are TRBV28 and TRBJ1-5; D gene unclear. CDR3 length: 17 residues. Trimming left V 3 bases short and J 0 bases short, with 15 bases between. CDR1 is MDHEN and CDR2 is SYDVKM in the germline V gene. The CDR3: CASSFSRDGYSNQPQHF. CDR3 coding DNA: TGTGCCAGCAGTTTCAGCCGCGACGGATATAGCAATCAGCCCCAGCATTTT.

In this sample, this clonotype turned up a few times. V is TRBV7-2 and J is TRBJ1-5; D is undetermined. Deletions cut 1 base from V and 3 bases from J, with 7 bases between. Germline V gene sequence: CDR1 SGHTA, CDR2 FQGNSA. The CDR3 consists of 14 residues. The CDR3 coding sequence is TGTGCCAGCAGCTTAGGCCACTTCAATCAGCCCCAGCATTTT. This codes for CASSLGHFNQPQHF.

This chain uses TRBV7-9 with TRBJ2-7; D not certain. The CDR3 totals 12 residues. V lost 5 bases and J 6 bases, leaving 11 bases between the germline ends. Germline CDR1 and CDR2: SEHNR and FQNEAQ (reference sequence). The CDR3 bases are TGTGCCAGCAGCCTTAGTAGCCGCGAGCAGTACTTC. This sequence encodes CASSLSSREQYF. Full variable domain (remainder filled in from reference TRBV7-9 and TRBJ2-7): DTGVSQNPRHKITKRGQNVTFRCDPISEHNRLYWYRQTLGQGPEFLTYFQNEAQLEKSRLLSDRFSAERPKGSFSTLEIQRTEQGDSAMYLCASSLSSREQYFGPGTRLTVT.

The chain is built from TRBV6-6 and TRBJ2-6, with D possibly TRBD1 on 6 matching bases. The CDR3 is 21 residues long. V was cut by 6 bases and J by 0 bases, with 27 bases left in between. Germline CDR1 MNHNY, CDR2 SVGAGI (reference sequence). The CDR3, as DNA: TGTGCCAGCAGGACTACAGGGAACGTCGTCCGAGTTAGCTCTGGGGCCAACGTCCTGACTTTC. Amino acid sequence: CASRTTGNVVRVSSGANVLTF.

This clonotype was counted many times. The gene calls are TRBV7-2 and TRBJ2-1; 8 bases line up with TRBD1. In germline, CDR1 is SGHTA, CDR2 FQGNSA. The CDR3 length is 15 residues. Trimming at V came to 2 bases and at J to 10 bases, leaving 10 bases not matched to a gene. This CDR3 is CASSLKVTGVREQFF. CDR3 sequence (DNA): TGTGCCAGCAGCTTAAAAGTGACAGGGGTCCGCGAGCAGTTCTTC.

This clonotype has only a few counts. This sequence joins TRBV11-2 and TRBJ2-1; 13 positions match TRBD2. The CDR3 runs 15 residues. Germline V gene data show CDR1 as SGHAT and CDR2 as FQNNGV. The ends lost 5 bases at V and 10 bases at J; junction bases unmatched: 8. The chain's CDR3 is CASSRLAGGVKEQFF. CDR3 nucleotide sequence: TGTGCCAGCAGCCGACTAGCGGGAGGAGTAAAGGAGCAGTTCTTC.

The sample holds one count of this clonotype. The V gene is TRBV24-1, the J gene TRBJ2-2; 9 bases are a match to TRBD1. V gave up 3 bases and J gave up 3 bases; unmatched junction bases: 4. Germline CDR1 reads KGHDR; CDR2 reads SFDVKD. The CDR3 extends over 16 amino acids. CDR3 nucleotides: TGTGCCACCAGTGATGGACAGGGGCGATACACCGGGGAGCTGTTTTTT. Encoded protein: CATSDGQGRYTGELFF.

The DNA for the CDR3 is TGTGCCAGCAGTTTGATGGGACAGATGAACACTGAAGCTTTCTTT. Encoded protein: CASSLMGQMNTEAFF. The chain has TRBV28 and TRBJ1-1, with 7 bases that match TRBD1. Germline CDR1 is MDHEN and CDR2 is SYDVKM. V lost 3 bases, J lost 0 bases, and 4 bases stayed unmatched. The CDR3 covers 15 residues.

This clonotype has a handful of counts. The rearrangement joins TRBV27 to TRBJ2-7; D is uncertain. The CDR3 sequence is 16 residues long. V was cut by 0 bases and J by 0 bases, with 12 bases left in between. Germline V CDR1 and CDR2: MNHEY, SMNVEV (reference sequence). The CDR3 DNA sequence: TGTGCCAGCAGTTTATCGGCGACGGCTAGCTCCTACGAGCAGTACTTC. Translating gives CASSLSATASSYEQYF.

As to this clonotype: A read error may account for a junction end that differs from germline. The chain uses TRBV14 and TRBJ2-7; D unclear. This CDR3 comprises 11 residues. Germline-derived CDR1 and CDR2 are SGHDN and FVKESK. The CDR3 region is CASSRSYEHYF. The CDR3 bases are TGTGCCAGCAGCCGAAGCTACGAGCATTACTTC.

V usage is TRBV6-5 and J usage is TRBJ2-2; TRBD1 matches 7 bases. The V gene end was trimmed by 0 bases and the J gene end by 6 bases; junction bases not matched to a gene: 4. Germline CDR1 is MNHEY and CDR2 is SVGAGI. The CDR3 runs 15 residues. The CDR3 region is CASSYSRQGAGELFF. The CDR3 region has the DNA TGTGCCAGCAGTTACTCTCGGCAGGGGGCCGGGGAGCTGTTTTTT.

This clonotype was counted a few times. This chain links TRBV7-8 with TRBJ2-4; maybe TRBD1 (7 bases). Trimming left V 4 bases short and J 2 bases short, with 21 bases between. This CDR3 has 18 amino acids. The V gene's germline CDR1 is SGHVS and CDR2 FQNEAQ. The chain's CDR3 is CASSSHKKTGRTKNIQYF. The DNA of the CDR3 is TGTGCCAGCAGCTCCCATAAGAAGACAGGGAGGACCAAAAACATTCAGTACTTC.

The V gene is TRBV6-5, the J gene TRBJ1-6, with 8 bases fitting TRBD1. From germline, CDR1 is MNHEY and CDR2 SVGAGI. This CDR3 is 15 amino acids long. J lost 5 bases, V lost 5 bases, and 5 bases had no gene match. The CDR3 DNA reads TGTGCCAGCAGTAACTTGGGACAGGATAATTCACCCCTCCACTTT. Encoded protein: CASSNLGQDNSPLHF.

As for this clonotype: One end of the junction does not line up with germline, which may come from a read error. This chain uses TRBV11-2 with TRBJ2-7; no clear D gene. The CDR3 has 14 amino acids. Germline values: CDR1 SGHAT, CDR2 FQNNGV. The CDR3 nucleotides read TGTGCCAGCAGCTTAGGGCAGATATCCTACGAGCAGGACTTC. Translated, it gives CASSLGQISYEQDF. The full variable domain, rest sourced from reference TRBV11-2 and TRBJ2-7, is EAGVAQSPRYKIIEKRQSVAFWCNPISGHATLYWYQQILGQGPKLLIQFQNNGVVDDSQLPKDRFSAERLKGVDSTLKIQPAKLEDSAVYLCASSLGQISYEQDFGPGTRLTVT.